This T cell receptor (beta chain) was recorded in a study of blood T cell repertoires in COVID-19. Turning to the study itself: Researchers got acute and convalescent COVID-19 samples from the United States, Italy and Spain. Sources were T cells, B-cell-depleted T cells, or PBMCs; the material itself was cDNA or gDNA.

A Seattle source enrolled patients during active infection and followed them longitudinally. In the original workflow: Estimation of nucleated cell counts was performed using reference gene primer amplification. Profiled with immunoSEQ multiplex PCR; TCRdb holds only in-frame clones, not every one. V, J and clone size are taken as reported in that table, and D and trimming were inferred from the DNA itself. The data hold under 250,000 clones, with approximately 90% observed a single time. The CDR3 length is 15 residues. The V end was cut by 5 bases, the J end by 1 base, with 11 bases between. The germline V gene has CDR1 KGHDR and CDR2 SFDVKD.

The receptor's source is a woman aged 30 to 39 with COVID-19, enrolled during active disease. The material sequenced was peripheral blood. The chain employs TRBV24-1 and TRBJ2-1; D perhaps matches TRBD1 (5 bases). CDR3 nucleotides: TGTGCCACCAGTGGCAGGGAAAAATCCTACAATGAGCAGTTCTTC. It encodes CATSGREKSYNEQFF.